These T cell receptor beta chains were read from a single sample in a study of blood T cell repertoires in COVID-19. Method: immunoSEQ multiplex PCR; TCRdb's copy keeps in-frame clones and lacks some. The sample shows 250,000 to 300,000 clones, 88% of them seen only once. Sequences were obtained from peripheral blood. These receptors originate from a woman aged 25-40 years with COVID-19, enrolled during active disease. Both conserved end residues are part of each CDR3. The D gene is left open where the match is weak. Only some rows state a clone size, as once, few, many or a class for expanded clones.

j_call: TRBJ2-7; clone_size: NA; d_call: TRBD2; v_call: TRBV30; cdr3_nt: TGTGCCTGGGGGAACGGGGGGACTAGAGGGCAGTACTTC; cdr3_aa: CAWGNGGTRGQYF
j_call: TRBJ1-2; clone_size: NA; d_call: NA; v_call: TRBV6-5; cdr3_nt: TGTGCCAGCAGTTACTCTTACAGGGCTGGCTACACCTTC; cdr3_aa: CASSYSYRAGYTF
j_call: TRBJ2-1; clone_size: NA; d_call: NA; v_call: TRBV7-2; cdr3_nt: TGTGCCAGCAGCATACCCGGACAGTACAATGAGCAGTTCTTC; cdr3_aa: CASSIPGQYNEQFF
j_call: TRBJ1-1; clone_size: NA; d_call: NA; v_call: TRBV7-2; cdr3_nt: TGTGCCAGCAGCGGGGGGAGGCTCACTGAAGCTTTCTTT; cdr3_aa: CASSGGRLTEAFF
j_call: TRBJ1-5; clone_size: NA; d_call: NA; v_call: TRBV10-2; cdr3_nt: TGCGCCACCATGACAGTCGGCAATCAGCCCCAGCATTTT; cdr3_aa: CATMTVGNQPQHF
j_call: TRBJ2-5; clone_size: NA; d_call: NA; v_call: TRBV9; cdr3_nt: TGTGCCAGCAGCGTAGTGGCCGGGGGAGAGACCCAGTACTTC; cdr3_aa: CASSVVAGGETQYF
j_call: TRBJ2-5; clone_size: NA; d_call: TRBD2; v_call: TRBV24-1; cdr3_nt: TGTGCCACCAGCGGACTAGCGGAAGAGACCCAGTACTTC; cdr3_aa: CATSGLAEETQYF
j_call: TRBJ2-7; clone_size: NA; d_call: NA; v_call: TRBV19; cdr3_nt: TGTGCCAGTAGTATTAACACCCGAGGGGAGCAGTACTTC; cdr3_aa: CASSINTRGEQYF
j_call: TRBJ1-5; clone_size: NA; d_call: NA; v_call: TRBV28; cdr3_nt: TGTGCCAGCAGCTGGGACATCAATCAGCCCCAGCATTTT; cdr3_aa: CASSWDINQPQHF
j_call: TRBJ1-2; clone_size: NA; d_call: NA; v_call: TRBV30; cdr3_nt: TGTGCCTGGAGTGGGCGGTGGGACTCATATGGCTACACCTTC; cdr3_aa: CAWSGRWDSYGYTF
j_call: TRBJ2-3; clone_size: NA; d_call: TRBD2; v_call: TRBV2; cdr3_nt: TGTGCCAGCAGTGAATCGACTAGCGGAAGCACAGATACGCAGTATTTT; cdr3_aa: CASSESTSGSTDTQYF
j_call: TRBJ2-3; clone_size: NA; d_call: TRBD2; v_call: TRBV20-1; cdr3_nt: TGCAGTGCTAGTTCTAGCGGGAGGACTAGCACAGATACGCAGTATTTT; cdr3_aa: CSASSSGRTSTDTQYF
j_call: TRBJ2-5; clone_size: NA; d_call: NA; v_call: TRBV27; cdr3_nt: TGTGCCAGCAGCCGCGGGCAACAAGAGACCCAGTACTTC; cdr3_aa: CASSRGQQETQYF
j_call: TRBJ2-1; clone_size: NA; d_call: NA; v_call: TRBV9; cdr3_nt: TGTGCCAGCAGCGTCCACGTGGAGGGTGAGCAGTTCTTC; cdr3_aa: CASSVHVEGEQFF
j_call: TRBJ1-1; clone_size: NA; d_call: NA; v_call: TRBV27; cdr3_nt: TGTGCCAGCGGACCCAGAGGCGGGGTGGACACTGAAGCTTTCTTT; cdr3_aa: CASGPRGGVDTEAFF
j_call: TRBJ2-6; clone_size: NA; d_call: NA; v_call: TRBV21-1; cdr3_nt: TGTGCCAGCAGCAAAGGGGCCCACTCTGGGGCCAACGTCCTGACTTTC; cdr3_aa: CASSKGAHSGANVLTF
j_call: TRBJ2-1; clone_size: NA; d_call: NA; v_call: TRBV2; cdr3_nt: TGTGCCAGCGACTTTCAGGGGCAGGGGCGGTCGGGTGAGCAGTTCTTC; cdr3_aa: CASDFQGQGRSGEQFF
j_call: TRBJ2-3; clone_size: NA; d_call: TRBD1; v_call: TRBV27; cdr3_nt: TGTGCCAGCAGTTTAACCCGACAGGGCGGTTGGTATTTT; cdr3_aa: CASSLTRQGGWYF
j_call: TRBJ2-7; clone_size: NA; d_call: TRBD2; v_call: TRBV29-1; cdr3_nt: TGCAGCGTTGAAGCCGCCGGGGCGGGAGGGTACGAGCAGTACTTC; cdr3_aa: CSVEAAGAGGYEQYF
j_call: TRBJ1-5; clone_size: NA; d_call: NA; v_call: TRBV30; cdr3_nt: TGTGCCTGGAGTCGGGGGAGCTATCAGCCCCAGCATTTT; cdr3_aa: CAWSRGSYQPQHF
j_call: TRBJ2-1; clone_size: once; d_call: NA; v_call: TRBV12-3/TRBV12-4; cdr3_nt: TGTGCCAGCAGCGACTTACCCAATGAGCAGTTCTTC; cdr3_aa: CASSDLPNEQFF
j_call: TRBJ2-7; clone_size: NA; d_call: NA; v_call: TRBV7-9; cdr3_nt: TGTGCCAGCAGCTTGGGGGGTTGGTACGAGCAGTACTTC; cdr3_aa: CASSLGGWYEQYF
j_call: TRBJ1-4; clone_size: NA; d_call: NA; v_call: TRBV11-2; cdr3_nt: TGTGCCAGCAGCTTACAGCGGGGTGAGAATGAAAAACTGTTTTTT; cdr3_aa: CASSLQRGENEKLFF
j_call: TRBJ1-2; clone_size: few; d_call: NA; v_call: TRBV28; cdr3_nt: TGTGCCAGCAGTTTAGCCCTAGACAGGCGACTCAACTATGGCTACACCTTC; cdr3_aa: CASSLALDRRLNYGYTF
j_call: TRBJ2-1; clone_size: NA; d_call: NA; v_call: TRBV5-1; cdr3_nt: TGCGCCAGCAGTTCCGGGGGATCCTACAATGAGCAGTTCTTC; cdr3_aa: CASSSGGSYNEQFF
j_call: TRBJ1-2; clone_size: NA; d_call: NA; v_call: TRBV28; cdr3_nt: TGTGCCAGCAGCGCGGCCCCCCTGGGCTATGGCTACACCTTC; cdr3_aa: CASSAAPLGYGYTF
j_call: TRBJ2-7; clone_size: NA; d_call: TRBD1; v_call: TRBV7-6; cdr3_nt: TGTGCCAGCAGCCGAACAGGGGGGAGCTCCTACGAGCAGTACTTC; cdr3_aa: CASSRTGGSSYEQYF
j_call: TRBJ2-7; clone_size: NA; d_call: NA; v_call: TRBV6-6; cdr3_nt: TGTGCCAGCAGTTACTGGTCAGCGAGCTCCTACGAGCAGTACTTC; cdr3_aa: CASSYWSASSYEQYF
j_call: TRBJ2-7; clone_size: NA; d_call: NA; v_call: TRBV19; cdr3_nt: TGTGCCAGTAGTATCTGGCAGGGCTACGAGCAGTACTTC; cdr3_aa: CASSIWQGYEQYF
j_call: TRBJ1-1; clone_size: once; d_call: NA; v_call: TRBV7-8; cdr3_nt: TGTGCCAGCAGCCTTCACCGGGCCAGCAGGGACACTGAAGCTTTCTTT; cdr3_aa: CASSLHRASRDTEAFF
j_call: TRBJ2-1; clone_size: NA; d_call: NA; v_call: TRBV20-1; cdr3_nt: TGCAGTGCTACCCAGCGTGATCAGTTCTTC; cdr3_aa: CSATQRDQFF
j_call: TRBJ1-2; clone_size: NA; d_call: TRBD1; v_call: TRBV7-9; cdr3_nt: TGTGCCAGCAGCCCCGGGACAGGGGGCGGCTATGGCTACACCTTC; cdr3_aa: CASSPGTGGGYGYTF
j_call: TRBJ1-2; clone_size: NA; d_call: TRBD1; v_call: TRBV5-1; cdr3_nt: TGCGCCAGCAGCTTTGCCGGGACAGGAAAGAGTGGCTATGGCTACACCTTC; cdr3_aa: CASSFAGTGKSGYGYTF
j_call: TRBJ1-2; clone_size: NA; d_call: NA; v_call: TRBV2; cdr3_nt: TGTGCCAGCAGGAGGGAAGGTGGCTACACCTTC; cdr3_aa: CASRREGGYTF
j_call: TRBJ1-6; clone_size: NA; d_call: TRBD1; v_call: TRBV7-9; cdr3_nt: TGTGCCAGCAGCTTAGATACAGGGGGAAAATCACCCCTCCACTTT; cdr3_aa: CASSLDTGGKSPLHF
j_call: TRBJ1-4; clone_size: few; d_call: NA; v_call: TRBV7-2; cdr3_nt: TGTGCCAGCAGCTGGGGGCAGATTAATGAAAAACTGTTTTTT; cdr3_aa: CASSWGQINEKLFF
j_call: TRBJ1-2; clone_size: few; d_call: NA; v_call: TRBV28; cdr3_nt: TGTGCCAGCAGTTTAATGCGAGGGGGACAACCAACTGGCTACACCTTC; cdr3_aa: CASSLMRGGQPTGYTF
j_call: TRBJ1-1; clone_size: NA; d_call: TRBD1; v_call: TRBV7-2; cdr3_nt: TGTGCCAGCAGCTTTTTAGGACAGGGTCAGACTGAAGCTTTCTTT; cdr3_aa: CASSFLGQGQTEAFF
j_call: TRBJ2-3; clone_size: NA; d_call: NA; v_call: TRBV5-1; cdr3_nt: TGCGCCAGCAGCTTGGACTCTTTCTATACGCAGTATTTT; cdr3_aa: CASSLDSFYTQYF
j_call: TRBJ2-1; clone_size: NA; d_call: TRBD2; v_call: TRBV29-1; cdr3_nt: TGCAGCCTTGAGGTCGGGAGGGGTGAGCAGTTCTTC; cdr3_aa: CSLEVGRGEQFF
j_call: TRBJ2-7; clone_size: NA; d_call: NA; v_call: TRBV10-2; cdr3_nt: TGCGCCAGCAGTGACTTCTATGGGCAGTACTTC; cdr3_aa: CASSDFYGQYF
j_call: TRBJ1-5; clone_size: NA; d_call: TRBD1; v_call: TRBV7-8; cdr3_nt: TGTGCCAGCAGCTTAGCGGGGACAGGGGTCAATCAGCCCCAGCATTTT; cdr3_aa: CASSLAGTGVNQPQHF
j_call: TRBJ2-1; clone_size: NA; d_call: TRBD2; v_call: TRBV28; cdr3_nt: TGTGCCAGCAGTTTCTGGACTAGCGGCCCTAAAGGCAATGAGCAGTTCTTC; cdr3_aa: CASSFWTSGPKGNEQFF
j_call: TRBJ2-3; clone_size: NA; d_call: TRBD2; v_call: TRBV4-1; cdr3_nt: TGCGCCAGCAGCCCACAGGTCCCGATTAGCGGGAAGAGCACAGATACGCAGTATTTT; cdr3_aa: CASSPQVPISGKSTDTQYF
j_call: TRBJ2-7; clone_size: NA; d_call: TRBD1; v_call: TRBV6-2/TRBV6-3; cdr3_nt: TGTGCCAGCAGTCCGGGACAGACCTACGAGCAGTACTTC; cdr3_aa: CASSPGQTYEQYF
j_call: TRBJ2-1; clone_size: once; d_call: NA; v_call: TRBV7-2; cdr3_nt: TGTGCCAGCAGCTTTCAGGTGCATGAGCAGTTCTTC; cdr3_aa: CASSFQVHEQFF
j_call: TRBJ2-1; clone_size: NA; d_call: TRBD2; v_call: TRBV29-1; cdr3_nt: TGCAGCGTTTCACCCTTGGGACTAGCGGGAGTCAATGAGCAGTTCTTC; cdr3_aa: CSVSPLGLAGVNEQFF
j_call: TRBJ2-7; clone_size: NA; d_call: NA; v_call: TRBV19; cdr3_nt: TGTGCCAGTAGTATGGGCAGGGGAAACTACGAGCAGTACTTC; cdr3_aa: CASSMGRGNYEQYF
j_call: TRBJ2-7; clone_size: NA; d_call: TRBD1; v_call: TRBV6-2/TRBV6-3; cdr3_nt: TGTGCCAGCAGCAAAGGACAGGATTACTCCTACGAGCAGTACTTC; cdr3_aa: CASSKGQDYSYEQYF
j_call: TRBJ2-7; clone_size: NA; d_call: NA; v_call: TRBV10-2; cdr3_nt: TGCGCCAGCAGTGCAAGGGGCGAGCAGTACTTC; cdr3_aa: CASSARGEQYF
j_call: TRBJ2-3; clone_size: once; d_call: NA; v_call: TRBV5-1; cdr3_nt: TGCGCCAGCAGCTTCCAGCGGAGCACAGATACGCAGTATTTT; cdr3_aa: CASSFQRSTDTQYF
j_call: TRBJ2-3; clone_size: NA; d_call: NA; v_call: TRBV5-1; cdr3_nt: TGCGCCAGCAGCCGCGGTGGGACACGAGATACGCAGTATTTT; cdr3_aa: CASSRGGTRDTQYF
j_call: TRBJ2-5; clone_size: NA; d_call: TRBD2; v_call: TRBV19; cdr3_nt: TGTGCCAGTAGTATAGCGGGAGGTCAGGAGACCCAGTACTTC; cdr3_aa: CASSIAGGQETQYF